Listed below are T cell receptor beta chains from one sample, sequenced in a study of CD8 T cells in Susac syndrome. Each CDR3 protein gets one entry after TCRdb re-called the immunoSEQ multiplex PCR reads with MiXCR. The table includes a few hundred thousand distinct CDR3 sequences, about 90% detected once. The sequencing input was CD4+ T cells from PBMCs. The receptor source for this set is a human donor with multiple sclerosis. Both conserved end residues are part of each CDR3. Each record gives: D gene, clone size, V gene, J gene, CDR3 protein, CDR3 DNA. The D gene is left open where the match is weak. The size field is filled for only some rows; it gives once, few, many or a size class.

D gene: TRBD2; clone size: NA; V gene: TRBV20-1; J gene: TRBJ2-7; CDR3 protein: CSAREVGGNYEQYF; CDR3 DNA: TGCAGTGCAAGGGAGGTGGGGGGGAACTACGAGCAGTACTTC
D gene: TRBD2; clone size: NA; V gene: TRBV20-1; J gene: TRBJ2-1; CDR3 protein: CSARLGRGSFNEQFF; CDR3 DNA: TGCAGTGCTAGATTAGGGCGGGGGTCTTTTAATGAGCAGTTCTTC
D gene: NA; clone size: NA; V gene: TRBV2; J gene: TRBJ1-3; CDR3 protein: CASSDLTGTGNTIYF; CDR3 DNA: TGTGCCAGCAGTGATCTAACCGGGACTGGAAACACCATATATTTT
D gene: TRBD1; clone size: once; V gene: TRBV15; J gene: TRBJ1-6; CDR3 protein: CATSRGTGDASPLHF; CDR3 DNA: TGTGCCACCAGCAGAGGGACAGGGGACGCTTCACCCCTCCACTTT
D gene: NA; clone size: few; V gene: TRBV20-1; J gene: TRBJ2-3; CDR3 protein: CSAPDRTDTQYF; CDR3 DNA: TGCAGTGCCCCAGATCGCACAGATACGCAGTATTTT
D gene: TRBD1; clone size: NA; V gene: TRBV18; J gene: TRBJ1-2; CDR3 protein: CASSLLDQGVGDYGYTF; CDR3 DNA: TGTGCCAGCTCCCTCCTAGACCAGGGGGTAGGAGACTATGGCTACACCTTC
D gene: TRBD2; clone size: NA; V gene: TRBV24-1; J gene: TRBJ2-1; CDR3 protein: CATSGGLAGVNEQFF; CDR3 DNA: TGTGCCACCAGTGGGGGACTAGCGGGAGTTAATGAGCAGTTCTTC
D gene: NA; clone size: NA; V gene: TRBV12-3/TRBV12-4; J gene: TRBJ1-1; CDR3 protein: CASSLEMATEAFF; CDR3 DNA: TGTGCCAGCAGTCTAGAGATGGCCACTGAAGCTTTCTTT
D gene: NA; clone size: NA; V gene: TRBV3-1; J gene: TRBJ2-1; CDR3 protein: CASSQDRGDEQFF; CDR3 DNA: TGTGCCAGCAGCCAAGATCGGGGAGATGAGCAGTTCTTC
D gene: TRBD2; clone size: NA; V gene: TRBV12-3/TRBV12-4; J gene: TRBJ2-5; CDR3 protein: CASSHEPGLAGETQYF; CDR3 DNA: TGTGCCAGCAGTCACGAACCGGGACTAGCAGGGGAGACCCAGTACTTC
D gene: NA; clone size: NA; V gene: TRBV9; J gene: TRBJ2-2; CDR3 protein: CASSVAGLSAGELFF; CDR3 DNA: TGTGCCAGCAGCGTAGCGGGGTTATCCGCCGGGGAGCTGTTTTTT
D gene: NA; clone size: NA; V gene: TRBV30; J gene: TRBJ2-7; CDR3 protein: CAWSVGQTASAYEQYF; CDR3 DNA: TGTGCCTGGAGTGTAGGCCAGACAGCCAGCGCCTACGAGCAGTACTTC
D gene: TRBD2; clone size: once; V gene: TRBV2; J gene: TRBJ2-1; CDR3 protein: CASGVLAGEYNEQFF; CDR3 DNA: TGTGCCAGCGGTGTACTAGCGGGGGAGTACAATGAGCAGTTCTTC
D gene: NA; clone size: NA; V gene: TRBV10-3; J gene: TRBJ2-1; CDR3 protein: CAISGLGSYNEQFF; CDR3 DNA: TGTGCCATCAGTGGACTAGGCTCCTACAATGAGCAGTTCTTC
D gene: TRBD2; clone size: few; V gene: TRBV5-4; J gene: TRBJ2-5; CDR3 protein: CASSLLTSGKETQYF; CDR3 DNA: TGTGCCAGCAGCTTGCTGACTAGCGGGAAAGAGACCCAGTACTTC
D gene: NA; clone size: NA; V gene: TRBV12-3/TRBV12-4; J gene: TRBJ2-7; CDR3 protein: CASSLDYTEGGFDEQYF; CDR3 DNA: TGTGCCAGCAGTTTGGACTATACAGAAGGGGGTTTCGACGAGCAGTACTTC
D gene: NA; clone size: NA; V gene: TRBV12-3/TRBV12-4; J gene: TRBJ2-7; CDR3 protein: CASSLGPRNTYEQYF; CDR3 DNA: TGTGCCAGCAGTTTAGGCCCTCGTAACACCTACGAGCAGTACTTC
D gene: TRBD2; clone size: NA; V gene: TRBV6-6; J gene: TRBJ2-2; CDR3 protein: CASSSSGRTGELFF; CDR3 DNA: TGTGCCAGCAGTTCTAGCGGGAGGACCGGGGAGCTGTTTTTT
D gene: NA; clone size: NA; V gene: TRBV12-3/TRBV12-4; J gene: TRBJ1-2; CDR3 protein: CASSRGIYGYTF; CDR3 DNA: TGTGCCAGCAGCCGCGGGATCTATGGCTACACCTTC
D gene: NA; clone size: NA; V gene: TRBV7-9; J gene: TRBJ2-3; CDR3 protein: CASSLGGAGTDTQYF; CDR3 DNA: TGTGCCAGCAGCTTAGGAGGGGCGGGGACAGATACGCAGTATTTT
D gene: NA; clone size: NA; V gene: TRBV10-3; J gene: TRBJ2-3; CDR3 protein: CAISGGADTQYF; CDR3 DNA: TGTGCCATCAGTGGGGGGGCAGATACGCAGTATTTT
D gene: TRBD1; clone size: NA; V gene: TRBV7-2; J gene: TRBJ1-2; CDR3 protein: CASSLAPRTGGVHYTF; CDR3 DNA: TGTGCCAGCAGCTTAGCGCCTAGGACAGGGGGCGTTCACTACACCTTC
D gene: NA; clone size: NA; V gene: TRBV7-9; J gene: TRBJ1-1; CDR3 protein: CASSRLRDPPLDTEAFF; CDR3 DNA: TGTGCCAGCAGCCGACTTAGAGACCCTCCCTTGGACACTGAAGCTTTCTTT
D gene: NA; clone size: NA; V gene: TRBV3-1; J gene: TRBJ1-1; CDR3 protein: CASSQHIGGDLMNTEAFF; CDR3 DNA: TGTGCCAGCAGCCAACATATCGGAGGGGACCTCATGAACACTGAAGCTTTCTTT
D gene: NA; clone size: once; V gene: TRBV2; J gene: TRBJ1-4; CDR3 protein: CASSESLNMHREKLFF; CDR3 DNA: TGTGCCAGCAGTGAATCCCTGAATATGCATCGGGAAAAACTGTTTTTT
D gene: NA; clone size: NA; V gene: TRBV12-5; J gene: TRBJ2-7; CDR3 protein: CASGLVGGTGEQYF; CDR3 DNA: TGTGCTAGTGGTTTGGTAGGGGGAACTGGCGAGCAGTACTTC
D gene: NA; clone size: NA; V gene: TRBV27; J gene: TRBJ1-5; CDR3 protein: CATRPTGGGRWQPQHF; CDR3 DNA: TGTGCCACCAGGCCCACAGGAGGAGGCCGCTGGCAGCCCCAGCATTTT
D gene: NA; clone size: NA; V gene: TRBV2; J gene: TRBJ1-5; CDR3 protein: CASSGGSANQPQHF; CDR3 DNA: TGTGCCAGCAGTGGAGGGTCCGCCAATCAGCCCCAGCATTTT
D gene: NA; clone size: NA; V gene: TRBV5-1; J gene: TRBJ2-5; CDR3 protein: CASSFGPDLGTQYF; CDR3 DNA: TGCGCCAGCAGCTTTGGACCGGATTTGGGGACCCAGTACTTC
D gene: NA; clone size: NA; V gene: TRBV9; J gene: TRBJ1-2; CDR3 protein: CASSVDGTSYGYTF; CDR3 DNA: TGTGCCAGCAGCGTAGATGGCACATCCTATGGCTACACCTTC
D gene: NA; clone size: NA; V gene: TRBV4-3; J gene: TRBJ1-2; CDR3 protein: CASSQVITGNYGYTF; CDR3 DNA: TGCGCCAGCAGCCAAGTAATTACAGGGAACTATGGCTACACCTTC
D gene: TRBD1; clone size: once; V gene: TRBV30; J gene: TRBJ1-1; CDR3 protein: CAWSSQGGEAFF; CDR3 DNA: TGTGCCTGGAGTTCACAGGGGGGTGAAGCTTTCTTT
D gene: NA; clone size: NA; V gene: TRBV5-1; J gene: TRBJ2-1; CDR3 protein: CASSLSLEQFF; CDR3 DNA: TGCGCCAGCAGCTTGTCTCTTGAGCAGTTCTTC
D gene: NA; clone size: NA; V gene: TRBV7-9; J gene: TRBJ1-1; CDR3 protein: CASSLGGGQNEAFF; CDR3 DNA: TGTGCCAGCAGCTTAGGAGGGGGGCAGAATGAAGCTTTCTTT
D gene: TRBD1; clone size: NA; V gene: TRBV16; J gene: TRBJ1-5; CDR3 protein: CASSPDRGRNNQPQHF; CDR3 DNA: TGTGCCAGCAGCCCCGACAGGGGGAGGAACAATCAGCCCCAGCATTTT
D gene: NA; clone size: NA; V gene: TRBV10-3; J gene: TRBJ2-3; CDR3 protein: CAISFGQSSTDTQYF; CDR3 DNA: TGTGCCATCAGTTTTGGACAGTCTAGCACAGATACGCAGTATTTT
D gene: TRBD2; clone size: NA; V gene: TRBV5-1; J gene: TRBJ2-2; CDR3 protein: CASSMPPSGWTGELFF; CDR3 DNA: TGCGCCAGCAGCATGCCCCCTAGCGGGTGGACCGGGGAGCTGTTTTTT
D gene: NA; clone size: once; V gene: TRBV13; J gene: TRBJ2-2; CDR3 protein: CASRPGDQNTGELFF; CDR3 DNA: TGTGCCAGCAGACCTGGGGACCAGAACACCGGGGAGCTGTTTTTT
D gene: TRBD1; clone size: once; V gene: TRBV20-1; J gene: TRBJ1-1; CDR3 protein: CSARQGAAEAFF; CDR3 DNA: TGCAGTGCTAGACAGGGGGCTGCTGAAGCTTTCTTT
D gene: NA; clone size: NA; V gene: TRBV20-1; J gene: TRBJ1-1; CDR3 protein: CSARDPVGLGTEAFF; CDR3 DNA: TGCAGTGCTAGAGATCCCGTGGGCCTAGGGACTGAAGCTTTCTTT
D gene: NA; clone size: NA; V gene: TRBV4-2; J gene: TRBJ1-3; CDR3 protein: CASSQEAGISGNTIYF; CDR3 DNA: TGTGCCAGCAGCCAAGAAGCCGGTATCTCTGGAAACACCATATATTTT
D gene: NA; clone size: once; V gene: TRBV7-9; J gene: TRBJ1-1; CDR3 protein: CASSQTGTNTEAFF; CDR3 DNA: TGTGCCAGCAGCCAGACCGGGACTAACACTGAAGCTTTCTTT
D gene: TRBD1; clone size: NA; V gene: TRBV27; J gene: TRBJ1-6; CDR3 protein: CASSPDRTGRVLHF; CDR3 DNA: TGTGCCAGCAGCCCGGACAGGACCGGGAGGGTCCTCCACTTT
D gene: NA; clone size: NA; V gene: TRBV25-1; J gene: TRBJ2-7; CDR3 protein: CASSQTVIEQYF; CDR3 DNA: TGTGCCAGCAGTCAGACAGTTATCGAGCAGTACTTC
D gene: NA; clone size: NA; V gene: TRBV5-6; J gene: TRBJ1-1; CDR3 protein: CASSPVLGREHTEAFF; CDR3 DNA: TGTGCCAGCAGCCCCGTATTGGGTCGGGAGCACACTGAAGCTTTCTTT
D gene: NA; clone size: NA; V gene: TRBV7-6; J gene: TRBJ2-1; CDR3 protein: CASSPGANYNEQFF; CDR3 DNA: TGTGCCAGCAGCCCAGGGGCTAACTACAATGAGCAGTTCTTC
D gene: TRBD1; clone size: NA; V gene: TRBV7-6; J gene: TRBJ1-4; CDR3 protein: CASSFEGAANEKLFF; CDR3 DNA: TGTGCCAGCAGCTTCGAGGGGGCAGCTAATGAAAAACTGTTTTTT
D gene: NA; clone size: NA; V gene: TRBV20-1; J gene: TRBJ1-1; CDR3 protein: CSVPQGNAEAFF; CDR3 DNA: TGCAGTGTCCCGCAGGGTAACGCTGAAGCTTTCTTT
D gene: NA; clone size: NA; V gene: TRBV5-1; J gene: TRBJ2-3; CDR3 protein: CASSPQRLFTDTQYF; CDR3 DNA: TGCGCCAGCAGCCCCCAACGGCTCTTCACAGATACGCAGTATTTT
D gene: NA; clone size: NA; V gene: TRBV15; J gene: TRBJ1-2; CDR3 protein: CATSEQLFGYGYTF; CDR3 DNA: TGTGCCACCAGTGAACAGTTATTCGGCTATGGCTACACCTTC
D gene: NA; clone size: NA; V gene: TRBV6-1; J gene: TRBJ1-5; CDR3 protein: CASSEGGFRQPQHF; CDR3 DNA: TGTGCCAGCAGTGAAGGGGGGTTCCGTCAGCCCCAGCATTTT
D gene: TRBD1; clone size: NA; V gene: TRBV5-5; J gene: TRBJ2-5; CDR3 protein: CASSRGTGVQETQYF; CDR3 DNA: TGTGCCAGCAGCCGCGGGACAGGGGTACAAGAGACCCAGTACTTC